This T cell receptor beta chain derives from a study of cytomegalovirus exposure and HLA in healthy donors. Whole-study findings and limits: The study recorded 150 to 200 TCR beta chains that were cytomegalovirus-associated. The CMV antigen specificity of a few CMV-associated chains was confirmed through in vitro analysis. According to a subsequent analysis, TCR clusters from the first cohort were inclined to appear together in the 120 or so validation repertoires. Reports showed the classifier diagnosing cytomegalovirus status with high specificity and sensitivity.

Measured with immunoSEQ multiplex PCR; TCRdb has only the in-frame clones, and not every one. The table shows about 120,000 clones, with about 83% occurring only once. The V segment lost 6 bases and the J segment 6 bases; nucleotides outside the gene matches: 13. The V gene's germline CDR1 is MNHNY and CDR2 SVGAGI (reference sequence). The CDR3 is 16 residues long. Worth noting for this clone: What it binds is not known.

The specimen was PBMCs. The chain recombines TRBV6-6 with TRBJ1-5, with TRBD1 matching 8 bases. This sequence originates from a woman in her 30s in good health and CMV-seronegative. The CDR3: CASSLETGAGGQPQHF. The CDR3 region has the DNA TGTGCCAGCAGCCTCGAGACAGGGGCAGGAGGTCAGCCCCAGCATTTT.